Each of the 20 T cell receptor beta chains below was sequenced from the same sample in a study of STAT5B mutations in CD4+ large granular lymphocyte leukemia. TCRdb's copy holds only in-frame clones and misses some; the assay was immunoSEQ multiplex PCR. The sample records about 32,000 clones, roughly 80% being singletons. The specimen sequenced was CD4+ T cells from blood buffy coats. The source of these receptors is a human donor in good health.

The rearrangement joins TRBV19 to TRBJ1-3; unclear D gene. There are 15 residues in the CDR3. Trimming stripped 6 bases from V and 1 base from J, with 13 bases between. Germline CDR1 reads LNHDA; CDR2 reads SQIVND (reference sequence). The CDR3 spells CASSPFVGSGNTIYF. As DNA, the CDR3 is TGTGCCAGTAGCCCTTTCGTCGGGTCTGGAAACACCATATATTTT.

The chain couples TRBV7-8 to TRBJ2-5; 10 positions agree with TRBD2. With V trimmed by 5 bases and J by 0 bases, 3 bases remained unmatched. The CDR3 has 15 residues. The germline V gene has CDR1 SGHVS and CDR2 FQNEAQ. CDR3 loop: CASSRSGRYQETQYF. CDR3 coding DNA: TGTGCCAGCAGCCGTAGCGGGAGGTACCAAGAGACCCAGTACTTC.

CDR3 bases: TGCGCCAGCAGCAACGCCGGGACAGGGTACCGCGAGCAGTACTTC. Translation gives CASSNAGTGYREQYF. The chain recombines TRBV5-1 with TRBJ2-7, with 9 bases lining up with TRBD1. The J segment lost 6 bases and the V segment lost 4 bases, leaving 11 bases of the junction unmatched. Germline V gives CDR1 SGHRS, CDR2 YFSETQ. CDR3 length: 15 residues.

This chain uses TRBV12-2 with TRBJ2-1. TRBV12-2 is listed as a pseudogene. The CDR3 is 15 residues long. The CDR3 DNA is TGTGCAAGTCGCCCCGGGCACCTCTCCTACAATGAGCAGTTCTTC. It is translated as CASRPGHLSYNEQFF.

The CDR3 nucleotides are TGTGCCAGCTCATCCGGGACAGGGGGCCTAGGGAGGGCCAACGTCCTGACTTTC. Protein: CASSSGTGGLGRANVLTF. The rearrangement joins TRBV18 to TRBJ2-6; 12 bases fit TRBD1. The CDR3 consists of 18 residues. V lost 5 bases, J lost 5 bases, and 10 bases stayed unmatched. Germline V gene lookup returns CDR1 KGHSH and CDR2 LQKENI.

The chain has TRBV29-1 and TRBJ2-7; D could derive from TRBD1 or TRBD2 (5 bases each). This CDR3 region has 12 residues. The V and J ends lost 6 bases and 5 bases respectively, with 14 bases between them. Germline CDR1 reads SQVTM; CDR2 reads ANQGSEA. DNA for the CDR3: TGCAGCGTGGGACCAACCTACCACGAGCAGTACTTC. It translates to CSVGPTYHEQYF.

The rearrangement uses TRBV14 and TRBJ2-1, with TRBD2 identical over 8 bases. The CDR3 is 12 amino acids. Germline loops: CDR1 SGHDN, CDR2 FVKESK. Trimming removed 9 bases from V and 9 bases from J; junction bases left unmatched: 7. The chain's CDR3 is CASSIAGIEQFF. The CDR3 bases are TGTGCCAGTAGCATAGCGGGAATTGAGCAGTTCTTC. The whole variable domain, filled in from reference TRBV14 and TRBJ2-1, reads EAGVTQFPSHSVIEKGQTVTLRCDPISGHDNLYWYRRVMGKEIKFLLHFVKESKQDESGMPNNRFLAERTGGTYSTLKVQPAELEDSGVYFCASSIAGIEQFFGPGTRLTVL.

V is TRBV19 and J is TRBJ2-7, with TRBD1 matching 7 bases. V dropped 6 bases and J dropped 2; count of bases not matched to a gene: 7. Germline CDR1 and CDR2: LNHDA and SQIVND (reference sequence). The CDR3 has 14 residues. The CDR3 is CASSNYGQAYEQYF. The CDR3 region has the DNA TGTGCCAGTAGCAATTACGGACAGGCCTACGAGCAGTACTTC. Combining the CDR3 with reference TRBV19 and TRBJ2-7 gives the whole variable domain DGGITQSPKYLFRKEGQNVTLSCEQNLNHDAMYWYRQDPGQGLRLIYYSQIVNDFQKGDIAEGYSVSREKKESFPLTVTSAQKNPTAFYLCASSNYGQAYEQYFGPGTRLTVT.

The chain carries TRBV7-2 and TRBJ2-2, with D perhaps TRBD1 (6 bases). Deletions cut 1 base from V and 5 bases from J, with 8 bases between. Germline values: CDR1 SGHTA, CDR2 FQGNSA. The CDR3 has 14 residues. CDR3 sequence: CASSLVRGTGELFF. CDR3 DNA sequence: TGTGCCAGCAGCTTAGTCAGGGGAACCGGGGAGCTGTTTTTT.

The rearrangement uses TRBV7-9 and TRBJ2-5; 7 nucleotides match TRBD2. The CDR3 totals 15 residues. Germline lookup yields CDR1 SEHNR and CDR2 FQNEAQ (reference sequence). V was pared by 2 bases and J by 7 bases, with 10 bases of the junction left unmatched. The CDR3 loop is CASSLRGDHSGTQYF. The CDR3 coding sequence is TGTGCCAGCAGCTTACGGGGGGACCACTCTGGGACCCAGTACTTC. The full variable domain, in which reference TRBV7-9 and TRBJ2-5 provide the parts outside the CDR3, is DTGVSQNPRHKITKRGQNVTFRCDPISEHNRLYWYRQTLGQGPEFLTYFQNEAQLEKSRLLSDRFSAERPKGSFSTLEIQRTEQGDSAMYLCASSLRGDHSGTQYFGPGTRLLVL.

V and J are TRBV5-8 and TRBJ2-5, with 7 bases that match TRBD2. The CDR3 runs 16 residues. J lost 4 bases, V lost 0 bases, and 9 bases had no gene match. CDR1 and CDR2 (germline): SGHTS, YDEGEE. The DNA for the CDR3 is TGTGCCAGCAGCTTGGCGAGGACTAGTAGGCCAGAGACCCAGTACTTC. It translates to CASSLARTSRPETQYF.

This sequence joins TRBV18 and TRBJ2-1; 14 nucleotides agree with TRBD2. CDR1 and CDR2 (germline): KGHSH, LQKENI. V trimming: 1 base; J trimming: 9 bases; junction bases outside the gene matches: 5. The CDR3 has 16 amino acids. CDR3 sequence: CASSPRLAGGLGEQFF. In DNA form, the CDR3 reads TGTGCCAGCTCACCACGACTAGCGGGAGGGCTCGGTGAGCAGTTCTTC.

The rearrangement links TRBV5-6 to TRBJ1-1, with D uncertain. Trimming took 0 bases from V and 4 from J, leaving 13 bases between them. Germline V lookup: CDR1 SGHDT, CDR2 YYEEEE. This CDR3 contains 15 residues. CDR3 residues: CASSLVGGEVTEAFF. The CDR3 DNA reads TGTGCCAGCAGCTTGGTTGGTGGGGAAGTCACTGAAGCTTTCTTT.

This sequence joins TRBV10-3 and TRBJ2-1; D gene unclear. The V end lost 3 bases, the J end lost 3 bases, and 3 bases lay between the germline ends. CDR1 is ENHRY, CDR2 SYGVKD, per germline. The CDR3 loop spans 12 amino acids. In nucleotides, the CDR3 is TGTGCCATCAGTGAAGTCTACAATGAGCAGTTCTTC. It yields the protein CAISEVYNEQFF.

The count of this clone is one. V usage is TRBV28 and J usage is TRBJ2-7; possibly TRBD1 for D (6 bases). The CDR3 length is 11 residues. CDR1 is MDHEN, CDR2 SYDVKM, per germline. V dropped 7 bases and J dropped 6 bases, with 10 bases sitting between them. The DNA for the CDR3 is TGTGCCAGCACCCTACAGGGCGAGCAGTACTTC. It yields the protein CASTLQGEQYF.

The chain recombines TRBV19 with TRBJ1-1, with D uncertain. The CDR3 sequence is 15 residues long. V was cut by 8 bases and J by 3 bases, with 19 bases left in between. The V gene's germline CDR1 is LNHDA and CDR2 SQIVND (reference sequence). The CDR3 DNA is TGTGCCAGTCAAGAGGGTGCCACTAGGGACACTGAAGCTTTCTTT. Amino acid sequence: CASQEGATRDTEAFF. The entire variable domain, with the rest obtained from reference TRBV19 and TRBJ1-1, is as follows: DGGITQSPKYLFRKEGQNVTLSCEQNLNHDAMYWYRQDPGQGLRLIYYSQIVNDFQKGDIAEGYSVSREKKESFPLTVTSAQKNPTAFYLCASQEGATRDTEAFFGQGTRLTVV.

The V call is TRBV11-2, the J call TRBJ2-7; 11 bases align to TRBD2. CDR1 is SGHAT, CDR2 FQNNGV, per germline. This CDR3 region has 15 residues. After removal of 1 base from V and 3 bases from J, the junction contained 2 bases not matched to a gene. The CDR3 loop reads CASSLGLAGLYEQYF. CDR3 sequence (DNA): TGTGCCAGCAGCTTAGGACTAGCGGGGCTCTACGAGCAGTACTTC.

The sample holds one count of this clone. The chain employs TRBV14 and TRBJ2-1, with 8 bases matching TRBD1. Trimming cost V 2 bases and J 6 bases; bases outside gene matches: 9. The CDR3 is made up of 16 amino acids. Germline V lookup: CDR1 SGHDN, CDR2 FVKESK. The CDR3 DNA reads as TGTGCCAGCAGCCAAACGGCAGGGGGCGCCGGCAATGAGCAGTTCTTC. Translating gives CASSQTAGGAGNEQFF.

This chain uses TRBV9 with TRBJ2-1; possible D gene TRBD1, 6 bases. The germline gives CDR1 SGDLS, CDR2 YYNGEE. The CDR3 spans 15 residues. Trimming removed 4 bases from V and 2 bases from J, with 13 bases in between. The CDR3 protein is CASSSTGTPYNEQFF. The CDR3 nucleotides read TGTGCCAGCAGCTCAACCGGGACACCCTACAATGAGCAGTTCTTC.

V usage is TRBV6-6 and J usage is TRBJ1-1, with D possibly matching TRBD1 (5 bases). CDR1 MNHNY and CDR2 SVGAGI come from the germline V gene (reference sequence). CDR3 length: 15 amino acids. The V end lost 7 bases, the J end lost 0 bases, and 15 bases lay between the germline ends. The CDR3 DNA sequence: TGTGCCAGCAAAGGGGCAGGGACCATGAACACTGAAGCTTTCTTT. It yields the protein CASKGAGTMNTEAFF.